The 26 T cell receptor beta chains reported below all come from one sample, sequenced in a study of vaccination and CD4 T cells after COVID-19. Antigens of these TCRs are unknown. Once obtained from cultured CD4+ T cells, the DNA was sequenced using the Oncomine TCR Beta short-read assay. Each CDR3 protein gets one entry after TCRdb re-called the PCR reads with MiXCR. The profile shows under 20,000 distinct CDR3 sequences, about 40% of them singletons. Treatment specified: roughly 10-day PBMC culture with coronavirus spike peptide pools or control peptides (ViraFEST assay). The sample in question was CD4+ T cells from blood, cultured in vitro, obtained before SARS-CoV-2 vaccination. The receptors here all came from a human donor who received a COVID-19 vaccine.

The rearrangement joins TRBV20-1 to TRBJ2-5; D possibly uses TRBD1 or TRBD2 (5 bases each). This CDR3 spans 15 amino acids. V was clipped by 6 bases and J by 0 bases, with 17 bases between them. Per germline, CDR1 DFQATT and CDR2 SNEGSKA (reference sequence). The CDR3: CSARDQGTYQETQYF. In nucleotides, the CDR3 is TGCAGTGCGAGGGACCAGGGCACGTACCAAGAGACCCAGTACTTC.

This clonotype occurred a few times. The chain uses TRBV6-1 and TRBJ2-2; D uncertain. The CDR3 extends over 13 amino acids. The V end was cut by 8 bases, the J end by 0 bases, with 7 bases between. Germline V gene sequence: CDR1 MNHNS, CDR2 SASEGT. CDR3 sequence reads: CASGSANTGELFF. The DNA of the CDR3 is TGTGCCAGCGGCAGCGCGAACACCGGGGAGCTGTTTTTT.

The chain links TRBV19 to TRBJ2-1; the match to TRBD1 covers 7 bases. Trimming at V came to 6 bases and at J to 6 bases, leaving 8 bases not matched to a gene. CDR1 is LNHDA and CDR2 is SQIVND in the germline V gene (reference sequence). The CDR3 is 14 amino acids. The CDR3: CASSLTTGINEQFF. As DNA, the CDR3 is TGTGCCAGTAGCTTAACGACAGGGATCAATGAGCAGTTCTTC.

The chain recombines TRBV6-5 with TRBJ1-1; tentative D call: TRBD1 (6 bases). V lost 6 bases to trimming and J lost 2 bases, with 16 bases between them. The CDR3 spans 15 residues. The germline V gene encodes CDR1 MNHEY and CDR2 SVGAGI. The CDR3 here is CASSYGGGGNTEAFF. The CDR3, as DNA: TGTGCCAGCAGCTACGGAGGGGGGGGTAACACTGAAGCTTTCTTT.

CDR3 sequence reads: CASSPRQYAGADTQYF. As DNA, the CDR3 is TGTGCCAGCTCGCCCAGACAGTACGCCGGGGCGGATACGCAGTATTTT. The genes are TRBV18 and TRBJ2-3; the D call may be TRBD1 or TRBD2 (5 bases each). V lost 6 bases, J lost 6 bases, and 22 bases lay in between. The germline V gene has CDR1 KGHSH and CDR2 LQKENI. There are 16 residues in the CDR3.

This clonotype came up a few times. This chain joins TRBV5-4 and TRBJ1-6, with 7 nucleotides matching TRBD1. Per germline, CDR1 SGHNT and CDR2 YYREEE (reference sequence). The CDR3 is 16 amino acids. The ends lost 4 bases at V and 5 bases at J; junction bases unmatched: 9. The CDR3 DNA is TGTGCCAGCAGCCCGCAGGGGGGATATAATAATTCACCCCTCCACTTT. The encoded protein is CASSPQGGYNNSPLHF.

This clonotype came up once. The chain uses TRBV20-1 and TRBJ2-6; D is uncertain. This CDR3 comprises 14 residues. The V gene lost 2 bases and the J gene lost 0 bases, with 5 bases spanning the gap. Germline V lookup: CDR1 DFQATT, CDR2 SNEGSKA (reference sequence). The CDR3 DNA reads TGCAGTGCTAGAAAGGGCTCTGGGGCCAACGTCCTGACTTTC. This encodes CSARKGSGANVLTF.

Comment on this clonotype: One end of the junction varies from germline; a read error may be responsible. The CDR3 sequence is CASSLEGRNTGAFF. CDR3 DNA: TGTGCCAGCAGCTTGGAAGGGCGGAACACTGGAGCTTTCTTT. The rearrangement uses TRBV11-3 and TRBJ1-1; D is undetermined. Germline CDR1 and CDR2: SGHNT and YENEEA. The length of the CDR3 is 14 residues.

V and J are TRBV5-1 and TRBJ2-5; no definite D call. CDR1 is SGHRS and CDR2 is YFSETQ in the germline V gene. CDR3 size: 15 residues. V gave up 0 bases and J gave up 5 bases, with 14 bases separating them. The chain's CDR3 is CASSLAEVLGETQYF. CDR3 DNA sequence: TGCGCCAGCAGCTTGGCCGAGGTCCTCGGGGAGACCCAGTACTTC.

The chain couples TRBV11-2 to TRBJ1-1; perhaps TRBD1 as D (6 bases). The CDR3 covers 13 residues. V shed 6 bases and J shed 1 base, with 9 bases lying between them. Germline V CDR1 and CDR2: SGHAT, FQNNGV. The CDR3: CASRKTGNTEAFF. CDR3 DNA: TGTGCCAGCAGAAAGACAGGGAACACTGAAGCTTTCTTT.

The gene calls are TRBV7-9 and TRBJ1-2, with D possibly TRBD1 on 5 matching bases. Between the trimmed V and J ends, which lost 2 bases and 2 bases, there was a span of 6 bases. The germline gives CDR1 SEHNR, CDR2 FQNEAQ (reference sequence). The CDR3 is 13 residues long. The CDR3 reads CASSLPGNYGYTF. CDR3 DNA sequence: TGTGCCAGCAGCTTACCAGGGAACTATGGCTACACCTTC.

V usage is TRBV6-5 and J usage is TRBJ1-2, with D perhaps TRBD1 (6 bases). V gave up 2 bases and J gave up 4 bases, with 14 bases separating them. Per germline, CDR1 MNHEY and CDR2 SVGAGI. The CDR3 extends over 15 amino acids. In DNA form, the CDR3 reads TGTGCCAGCAGTTACGGCGGGGGCGCGACCTATGGCTACACCTTC. This codes for CASSYGGGATYGYTF.

In the case of this clonotype: The junction shows a germline mismatch at one end, possibly a read error. This chain links TRBV7-9 with TRBJ1-1, with D perhaps matching TRBD1 (5 bases). Looked up from germline, CDR1 is SEHNR and CDR2 is FQNEAQ (reference sequence). CDR3 size: 13 residues. Here the CDR3 DNA reads TGCGCCAGCAGGGCGAGCATGAACACTGAAGCTTTCTTT. Amino acids: CASRASMNTEAFF.

This clonotype showed up just a few times. V usage is TRBV10-3 and J usage is TRBJ2-3; 9 bases match TRBD1. The J segment lost 4 bases and the V segment lost 8 bases, leaving 13 bases of the junction unmatched. The CDR3 loop spans 16 amino acids. Germline CDR1 is ENHRY and CDR2 is SYGVKD. CDR3 amino acids: CAIQSWTGTGPDTQYF. The DNA of the CDR3 is TGTGCCATCCAATCCTGGACCGGGACAGGGCCAGATACGCAGTATTTT.

A few counts support this clonotype. The rearrangement links TRBV6-1 to TRBJ2-3; TRBD1 might be the D (6 bases). Germline CDR1 is MNHNS and CDR2 is SASEGT. Trimming left V 10 bases short and J 1 base short, with 18 bases between. The CDR3 runs 15 residues. As DNA, the CDR3 is TGTGCCACCGAAGAGGCACAGGGAGGCACAGATACGCAGTATTTT. As protein: CATEEAQGGTDTQYF.

The V and J genes are TRBV11-2 and TRBJ1-1; no definite D call. The CDR3 covers 14 residues. Germline assignment: CDR1 SGHAT and CDR2 FQNNGV. The V end lost 5 bases, the J end lost 2 bases, and 12 bases lay between the germline ends. In DNA form, the CDR3 reads TGTGCCAGCAGCATTTCGTCCCCTAACACTGAAGCTTTCTTT. Its protein product is CASSISSPNTEAFF. Full variable domain (outside the CDR3, taken from reference TRBV11-2 and TRBJ1-1): EAGVAQSPRYKIIEKRQSVAFWCNPISGHATLYWYQQILGQGPKLLIQFQNNGVVDDSQLPKDRFSAERLKGVDSTLKIQPAKLEDSAVYLCASSISSPNTEAFFGQGTRLTVV.

The rearrangement uses TRBV12-3 or TRBV12-4 and TRBJ2-2; 9 bases fit TRBD2. The CDR3 loop spans 19 amino acids. The trim removed 3 bases at V and 1 base at J, leaving 12 bases unmatched. DNA for the CDR3: TGTGCCAGCAGTTTCCAAAAGGTAGCGGGGGTCATGAACACCGGGGAGCTGTTTTTT. Translated, it gives CASSFQKVAGVMNTGELFF.

V is TRBV12-5 and J is TRBJ1-2; 7 bases are a match to TRBD1. The V gene's germline CDR1 is LGHNT and CDR2 FRNRAP. Trimming removed 6 bases from V and 6 bases from J; junction bases left unmatched: 10. CDR3 length equals 14 residues. CDR3 in amino acids: CASGPSGTANGYTF. DNA for the CDR3: TGTGCTAGTGGACCATCCGGGACAGCTAATGGCTACACCTTC.

The V call is TRBV6-5, the J call TRBJ2-3, with 7 bases aligning to TRBD1. The CDR3 is 14 amino acids. CDR1 is MNHEY, CDR2 SVGAGI, per germline. J lost 3 bases, V lost 4 bases, and 4 bases had no gene match. This CDR3 is CASSSGQPTDTQYF. As DNA, the CDR3 is TGTGCCAGCAGTTCGGGACAGCCAACAGATACGCAGTATTTT.

In DNA form, the CDR3 reads TGTGCCAGCAGTTCCCGGGACCGAGGCTCCTACGAGCAGTACTTC. Its translation: CASSSRDRGSYEQYF. The V and J genes are TRBV6-5 and TRBJ2-7; TRBD1 or TRBD2 may be the D gene (5 bases each). Germline V lookup: CDR1 MNHEY, CDR2 SVGAGI. The CDR3 contains 15 residues. Trimming removed 4 bases from V and 0 bases from J, with 13 bases in between.

This clonotype was recorded a few times. V usage is TRBV20-1 and J usage is TRBJ1-6, with TRBD1 as a possible D gene (6 bases). Deletions cut 2 bases from V and 10 bases from J, with 12 bases between. This CDR3 spans 13 amino acids. The germline gives CDR1 DFQATT, CDR2 SNEGSKA (reference sequence). This chain's CDR3 is CSARMGRGSPLHF. The CDR3 DNA sequence: TGCAGTGCTAGAATGGGCAGGGGATCACCCCTCCACTTT.

By share, this clonotype counts as medium-sized. V usage is TRBV11-3 and J usage is TRBJ2-2; D is undetermined. V gave up 5 bases and J gave up 6 bases, with 10 bases separating them. CDR1 is SGHNT and CDR2 is YENEEA in the germline V gene. CDR3 length: 13 amino acids. The CDR3 DNA is TGTGCCAGCAGCGCCCTCCGCCCCGGGGAGCTGTTTTTT. Amino acids: CASSALRPGELFF.

The V and J genes are TRBV6-1 and TRBJ2-3, with TRBD2 matching 15 bases. V was clipped by 10 bases and J by 7 bases; unmatched bases: 9. This CDR3 region has 15 residues. Germline CDR1 is MNHNS and CDR2 is SASEGT. The CDR3 region has the DNA TGTGCCACCGTTAGGACTAGCGGGGGGGTGTATACGCAGTATTTT. It translates to CATVRTSGGVYTQYF.

The chain couples TRBV21-1 to TRBJ1-5; the table assigns TRBD1, which was not confirmed against the DNA. TRBV21-1 is noted as a pseudogene. The CDR3 loop spans 17 amino acids. This CDR3 reads CASSKRDAEYSNQPQHF. In DNA, the CDR3 is TGTGCCAGCAGCAAACGGGACGCAGAGTATAGCAATCAGCCCCAGCATTTT.

This chain joins TRBV7-9 and TRBJ2-2; no definite D call. V lost 4 bases, J lost 4 bases, and 13 bases lay in between. CDR3 length: 15 residues. CDR1 SEHNR and CDR2 FQNEAQ come from the germline V gene (reference sequence). CDR3 loop: CASSSLQTATGELFF. For the CDR3, the DNA is TGTGCCAGCAGCTCCCTCCAGACGGCCACCGGGGAGCTGTTTTTT. The full variable domain, rest sourced from reference TRBV7-9 and TRBJ2-2, is DTGVSQNPRHKITKRGQNVTFRCDPISEHNRLYWYRQTLGQGPEFLTYFQNEAQLEKSRLLSDRFSAERPKGSFSTLEIQRTEQGDSAMYLCASSSLQTATGELFFGEGSRLTVL.

This clonotype was detected a few times. J is TRBJ1-2 and V is TRBV29-1, with 7 bases fitting TRBD1. The trim removed 4 bases at V and 8 bases at J, leaving 16 bases unmatched. Per the germline V gene, CDR1 is SQVTM and CDR2 is ANQGSEA. CDR3 length equals 15 residues. The CDR3 sequence is CSVGSLTGKIPGYTF. CDR3 coding DNA: TGCAGCGTTGGATCGTTGACAGGGAAGATTCCGGGCTACACCTTC.